The 26 T cell receptor beta chains given below trace back to one sample, sequenced in a study of cytomegalovirus exposure and HLA in healthy donors. The PCR had 60 Vbeta and 13 Jbeta primers. The repertoire was sequenced with immunoSEQ multiplex PCR; TCRdb's copy has only in-frame clones and lacks some. The table lists 35,000 or so clones, roughly four fifths of them singletons, with about a tenth in the top ten. The specimen sequenced was PBMCs. These receptors originate from a woman aged 40 to 49 in good health and CMV-seronegative.

V is TRBV5-8 and J is TRBJ1-2, with 11 positions matching TRBD1. Germline V gene sequence: CDR1 SGHTS, CDR2 YDEGEE. The junction had 4 bases not matched to a gene; V was cut back by 2 bases and J by 4 bases. The CDR3 runs to 15 residues. In DNA form, the CDR3 reads TGTGCCAGCAGCTTCCGGACAGGGGGCGTCTATGGCTACACCTTC. Protein product: CASSFRTGGVYGYTF.

The count of this clone is one. The CDR3 bases are TGTGCCAGCAGCCTAGGGGGAAGTAACGAAAAACTGTTTTTT. This encodes CASSLGGSNEKLFF. The gene calls are TRBV7-3 and TRBJ1-4; TRBD1 is a possible D gene (6 bases). The CDR3 consists of 14 residues. The ends were cut back, 5 bases at V and 8 bases at J, with 15 bases in the middle. Germline CDR1 and CDR2: SGHTA and FQGTGA.

This chain links TRBV27 with TRBJ2-3, with TRBD2 as a possible D gene (6 bases). Trimming left V 6 bases short and J 1 base short, with 17 bases between. The CDR3 is made up of 16 amino acids. Germline V CDR1 and CDR2: MNHEY, SMNVEV (reference sequence). The CDR3 sequence is CASRPRERRGTDTQYF. The CDR3 bases are TGTGCCAGCAGGCCTCGGGAGCGCAGGGGCACAGATACGCAGTATTTT.

The V and J genes are TRBV27 and TRBJ2-5, with 14 bases that match TRBD2. Trimming cost V 6 bases and J 3 bases; bases outside gene matches: 6. Germline lookup yields CDR1 MNHEY and CDR2 SMNVEV (reference sequence). The CDR3 contains 16 residues. CDR3 nucleotide sequence: TGTGCCAGCAGGCCCAGACTAGCGGGGGGGGAAGAGACCCAGTACTTC. As protein: CASRPRLAGGEETQYF.

This clone was observed once. The chain combines TRBV9 with TRBJ2-1; 7 bases line up with TRBD1. The trim removed 3 bases at V and 6 bases at J, leaving 6 bases unmatched. Germline loops: CDR1 SGDLS, CDR2 YYNGEE. The CDR3 runs 14 residues. The CDR3 sequence is CASSASGTANEQFF. CDR3 in DNA: TGTGCCAGCAGCGCCTCCGGGACAGCCAATGAGCAGTTCTTC.

This chain links TRBV10-3 with TRBJ2-7; D remains ambiguous. This CDR3 has 13 residues. Trimming took off 2 bases at V and 3 bases at J, with 8 bases between the two ends. The germline gives CDR1 ENHRY, CDR2 SYGVKD. The CDR3, as DNA: TGTGCCATCAGTGAGGAACCGAACTACGAGCAGTACGTC. It yields the protein CAISEEPNYEQYV.

This clone was counted a few times. This chain uses TRBV2 with TRBJ2-1; tentative D call: TRBD1 (8 bases). The CDR3 covers 15 residues. The germline V gene encodes CDR1 SNHLY and CDR2 FYNNEI. Trimming shortened V by 6 bases and J by 6 bases, and 18 bases separated the two germline ends. CDR3 loop: CASSPRGRGSNEQFF. In DNA, the CDR3 is TGTGCCAGCAGCCCCAGGGGGCGGGGGAGCAATGAGCAGTTCTTC.

This clone was seen only once. For the CDR3, the DNA is TGCGCCAGCAGCTTGGGAGGGGGCGGCGAGCAGTACTTC. This encodes CASSLGGGGEQYF. The chain recombines TRBV5-1 with TRBJ2-7; 7 bases agree with TRBD1. There are 13 residues in the CDR3. With V trimmed by 0 bases and J by 6 bases, 3 bases remained unmatched. From germline, CDR1 is SGHRS and CDR2 YFSETQ. Together with reference TRBV5-1 and TRBJ2-7, the CDR3 gives the full variable domain: KAGVTQTPRYLIKTRGQQVTLSCSPISGHRSVSWYQQTPGQGLQFLFEYFSETQRNKGNFPGRFSGRQFSNSRSEMNVSTLELGDSALYLCASSLGGGGEQYFGPGTRLTVT.

The gene calls are TRBV7-9 and TRBJ2-5; 10 bases line up with TRBD2. The length of the CDR3 is 18 residues. CDR1 and CDR2 from the germline V gene are SEHNR and FQNEAQ (reference sequence). After removal of 2 bases from V and 5 bases from J, the junction contained 14 bases not matched to a gene. CDR3 in amino acids: CASSLTLAGDGSEETQYF. CDR3 DNA sequence: TGTGCCAGCAGCTTAACGCTAGCGGGGGACGGGTCGGAGGAGACCCAGTACTTC.

The chain uses TRBV7-2 and TRBJ2-1; 10 bases are a match to TRBD2. This CDR3 has 15 amino acids. The V gene's germline CDR1 is SGHTA and CDR2 FQGNSA. J was trimmed by 9 bases and V by 5 bases; bases with no gene match: 10. In DNA, the CDR3 is TGTGCCAGCAGCCAACGACTAGCGGGTATAGTTGAGCAGTTCTTC. Protein product: CASSQRLAGIVEQFF.

The J gene is TRBJ2-1, the V gene TRBV5-1; perhaps TRBD2 as D (6 bases). CDR3 length: 14 residues. With 4 bases removed from V and 10 bases from J, the gap between germline ends came to 18 bases. The germline V gene has CDR1 SGHRS and CDR2 YFSETQ. CDR3 nucleotides: TGCGCCAGCAGCCCGGGACTTGCCGCAGGGGAGCAGTTCTTC. Amino acid sequence: CASSPGLAAGEQFF. The entire variable domain, with the rest obtained from reference TRBV5-1 and TRBJ2-1, is as follows: KAGVTQTPRYLIKTRGQQVTLSCSPISGHRSVSWYQQTPGQGLQFLFEYFSETQRNKGNFPGRFSGRQFSNSRSEMNVSTLELGDSALYLCASSPGLAAGEQFFGPGTRLTVL.

The chain couples TRBV4-3 to TRBJ2-1; 7 bases line up with TRBD1. Germline V gene data show CDR1 as LGHNA and CDR2 as YSLEER. The CDR3 loop spans 15 amino acids. V lost 0 bases, J lost 10 bases, and 9 bases stayed unmatched. In nucleotides, the CDR3 is TGCGCCAGCAGCCAAGATATACAGGGGTATCGGGAGCAGTTCTTC. It encodes CASSQDIQGYREQFF.

The CDR3 DNA is TGTGCCAGCAGAAACAGGACAGGGGGCTACAATGGCTACACCTTC. This sequence encodes CASRNRTGGYNGYTF. The gene calls are TRBV28 and TRBJ1-2, with TRBD1 matching 11 bases. The CDR3 totals 15 residues. Germline V gives CDR1 MDHEN, CDR2 SYDVKM. V lost 6 bases to trimming and J lost 6 bases; unmatched junction nucleotides: 9.

The chain carries TRBV4-2 and TRBJ2-2, with D perhaps matching TRBD2 (7 bases). CDR3 length equals 17 residues. The ends were cut back, 3 bases at V and 1 base at J, with 15 bases in the middle. Germline loops: CDR1 LGHNA, CDR2 YNFKEQ. The CDR3 DNA follows: TGTGCCAGCAGCCATCCCAAAGGGGGGGGGAACACCGGGGAGCTGTTTTTT. This sequence encodes CASSHPKGGGNTGELFF.

The chain carries TRBV7-3 and TRBJ2-7; 9 bases map to TRBD1. The V gene end was trimmed by 5 bases and the J gene end by 2 bases; junction bases not matched to a gene: 4. This CDR3 has 14 amino acids. Germline assignment: CDR1 SGHTA and CDR2 FQGTGA. The CDR3 DNA sequence: TGTGCCAGCAGCCAGGGACAGGGTGCCTACGAGCAGTACTTC. This sequence encodes CASSQGQGAYEQYF.

This clone is a singleton in its sample. V usage is TRBV5-6 and J usage is TRBJ2-3; perhaps TRBD2 as D (7 bases). Deletions cut 1 base from V and 1 base from J, with 10 bases between. In germline, CDR1 is SGHDT, CDR2 YYEEEE. The CDR3 totals 15 residues. In nucleotides, the CDR3 is TGTGCCAGCAGCTTGCTGGGGGGGCGCACAGATACGCAGTATTTT. Protein sequence: CASSLLGGRTDTQYF.

CDR3 region: CASSPMGEGAHNEQFF. CDR3 DNA: TGTGCCAGCAGTCCGATGGGCGAGGGGGCGCACAATGAGCAGTTCTTC. The chain combines TRBV28 with TRBJ2-1; 7 bases agree with TRBD1. V dropped 5 bases and J dropped 5; count of bases not matched to a gene: 12. The CDR3 sequence is 16 residues long. Germline V gene data show CDR1 as MDHEN and CDR2 as SYDVKM.

The chain couples TRBV5-1 to TRBJ1-3; D gene unclear. The CDR3 loop spans 14 amino acids. The germline gives CDR1 SGHRS, CDR2 YFSETQ. Trimming shortened V by 4 bases and J by 2 bases, and 10 bases separated the two germline ends. CDR3 loop: CASSPTSAGNTIYF. The CDR3 bases are TGCGCCAGCAGCCCAACCAGCGCTGGAAACACCATATATTTT.

This clone came up a few times. The rearrangement joins TRBV6-1 to TRBJ1-4; 9 bases fit TRBD1. After removal of 4 bases from V and 3 bases from J, the junction contained 6 bases not matched to a gene. CDR3 length: 16 residues. Germline V lookup: CDR1 MNHNS, CDR2 SASEGT. This CDR3 is CASSVGTGIANEKLFF. In DNA form, the CDR3 reads TGTGCCAGCAGTGTCGGGACAGGGATCGCTAATGAAAAACTGTTTTTT.

This clone has just a few counts. The CDR3 loop reads CASSHLPSTDTQYF. CDR3 bases: TGCGCCAGCAGCCACCTTCCGAGCACAGATACGCAGTATTTT. The V and J genes are TRBV4-3 and TRBJ2-3, with D unresolved. This CDR3 comprises 14 residues. The ends were cut back, 3 bases at V and 0 bases at J, with 7 bases in the middle. Germline loops: CDR1 LGHNA, CDR2 YSLEER.

CDR3 sequence (DNA): TGTGCCACCTTAAAGAGCTCTGGAAACACCATATATTTT. Amino acids: CATLKSSGNTIYF. This chain uses TRBV6-5 with TRBJ1-3; no clear D gene. The CDR3 has 13 amino acids. Trimming shortened V by 10 bases and J by 0 bases, and 10 bases separated the two germline ends. Germline CDR1 and CDR2: MNHEY and SVGAGI.

The rearrangement uses TRBV19 and TRBJ1-6, with 8 bases aligning to TRBD1. J lost 7 bases, V lost 7 bases, and 6 bases had no gene match. The CDR3 runs to 14 residues. Per the germline V gene, CDR1 is LNHDA and CDR2 is SQIVND (reference sequence). CDR3 in amino acids: CASKGPGGNSPLHF. The CDR3 coding sequence is TGTGCCAGTAAAGGCCCAGGGGGCAATTCACCCCTCCACTTT.

This clone was detected a few times. The chain links TRBV5-1 to TRBJ1-3; D gene uncertain. Between the trimmed V and J ends, which lost 0 bases and 0 bases, there was a span of 7 bases. Germline V gene lookup returns CDR1 SGHRS and CDR2 YFSETQ. CDR3 length: 15 residues. In nucleotides, the CDR3 is TGCGCCAGCAGCTTGGGTGCTACCTCTGGAAACACCATATATTTT. Residues: CASSLGATSGNTIYF.

This chain uses TRBV9 with TRBJ2-5; D possibly corresponds to TRBD1 (5 bases). This CDR3 has 16 residues. Trimming removed 1 base at V and 2 bases at J, with 15 bases between. Germline V gene data show CDR1 as SGDLS and CDR2 as YYNGEE. The CDR3 sequence is CASSVTKGAGQETQYF. The CDR3 DNA is TGTGCCAGCAGCGTAACTAAGGGTGCAGGGCAAGAGACCCAGTACTTC.

This clone was observed a few times. The rearrangement links TRBV4-2 to TRBJ1-3; possibly TRBD1 for D (5 bases). V was pared by 2 bases and J by 4 bases, with 18 bases between. Germline V gives CDR1 LGHNA, CDR2 YNFKEQ. The CDR3 totals 17 residues. CDR3: CASSQPMAGPRGNTIYF. CDR3 DNA sequence: TGTGCCAGCAGCCAACCGATGGCGGGGCCGCGGGGAAACACCATATATTTT.

CDR3 protein: CASSYSSRAGYEKLFF. For the CDR3, the DNA is TGTGCCAGCAGTTACTCGTCTCGGGCAGGGTATGAAAAACTGTTTTTT. This sequence joins TRBV6-5 and TRBJ1-4; TRBD1 might be the D (5 bases). Trimming cost V 0 bases and J 6 bases, with 14 bases left between them. This CDR3 is built from 16 residues. Germline V gene sequence: CDR1 MNHEY, CDR2 SVGAGI.